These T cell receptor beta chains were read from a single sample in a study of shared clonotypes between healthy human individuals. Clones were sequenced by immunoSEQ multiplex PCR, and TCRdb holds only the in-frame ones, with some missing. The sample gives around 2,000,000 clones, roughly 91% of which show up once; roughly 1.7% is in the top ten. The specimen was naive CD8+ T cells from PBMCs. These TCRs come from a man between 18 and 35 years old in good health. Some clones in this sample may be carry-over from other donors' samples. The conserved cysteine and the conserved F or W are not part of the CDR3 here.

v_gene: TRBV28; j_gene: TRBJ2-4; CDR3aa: ASSFRGPAKNIQY
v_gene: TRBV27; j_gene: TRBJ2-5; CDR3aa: ASSFVGNGETQY
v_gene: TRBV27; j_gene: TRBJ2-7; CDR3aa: ATAPGLAIYEQY
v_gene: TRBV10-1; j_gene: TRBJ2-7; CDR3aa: ASSDLRPTGGAPYEQY
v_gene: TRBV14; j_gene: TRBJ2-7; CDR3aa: ASSLTYLGQGTEQY
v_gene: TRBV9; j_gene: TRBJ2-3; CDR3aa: ASSGTATGVY
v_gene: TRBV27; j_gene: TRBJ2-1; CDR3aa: ASSLTGRTGRPDEQF
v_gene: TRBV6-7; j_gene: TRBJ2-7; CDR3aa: ASRAGTGGSSYEQY
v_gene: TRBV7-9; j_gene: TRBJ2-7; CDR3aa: ASREPTGTEQY
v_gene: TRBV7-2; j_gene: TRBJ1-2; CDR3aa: ASSLVGQWVYGYT
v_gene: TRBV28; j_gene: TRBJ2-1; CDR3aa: ASSPGYNEQF
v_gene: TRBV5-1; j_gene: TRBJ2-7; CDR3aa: ASSPDRESQGGEQY
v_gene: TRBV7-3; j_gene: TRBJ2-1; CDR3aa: ASSLGRTEQF
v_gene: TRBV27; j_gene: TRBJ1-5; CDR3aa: ASSTGLGQPQH
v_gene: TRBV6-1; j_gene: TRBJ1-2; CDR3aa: ASSDSYGYT
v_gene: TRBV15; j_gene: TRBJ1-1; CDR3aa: ATSRGGGVEAF
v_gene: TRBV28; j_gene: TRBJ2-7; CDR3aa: ASRGLAGSYEQY
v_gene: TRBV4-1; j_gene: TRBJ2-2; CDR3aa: ASIGPNTGELF
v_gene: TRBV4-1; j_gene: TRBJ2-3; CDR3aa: ASSQVGNWAPSDTQY
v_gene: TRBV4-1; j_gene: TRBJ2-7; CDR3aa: ASSPGTNSYEQY
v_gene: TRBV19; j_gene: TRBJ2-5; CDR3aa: ASSIGGYETQY
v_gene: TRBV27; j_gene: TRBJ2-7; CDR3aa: ASSLGGGGEQY
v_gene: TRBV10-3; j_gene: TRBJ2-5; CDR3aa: ATGGRGFGETQY
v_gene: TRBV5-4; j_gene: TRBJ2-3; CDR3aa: ASSSERGEGSDTQY
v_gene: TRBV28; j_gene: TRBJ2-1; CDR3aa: ASSLTQGSSYNEQF
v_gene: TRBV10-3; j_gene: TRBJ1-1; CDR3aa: AISELRDTEAF
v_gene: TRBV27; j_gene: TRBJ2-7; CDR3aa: ASSLSDGTEHYEQY
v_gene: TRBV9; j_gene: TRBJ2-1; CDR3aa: ASSVIGQGAGNEQF